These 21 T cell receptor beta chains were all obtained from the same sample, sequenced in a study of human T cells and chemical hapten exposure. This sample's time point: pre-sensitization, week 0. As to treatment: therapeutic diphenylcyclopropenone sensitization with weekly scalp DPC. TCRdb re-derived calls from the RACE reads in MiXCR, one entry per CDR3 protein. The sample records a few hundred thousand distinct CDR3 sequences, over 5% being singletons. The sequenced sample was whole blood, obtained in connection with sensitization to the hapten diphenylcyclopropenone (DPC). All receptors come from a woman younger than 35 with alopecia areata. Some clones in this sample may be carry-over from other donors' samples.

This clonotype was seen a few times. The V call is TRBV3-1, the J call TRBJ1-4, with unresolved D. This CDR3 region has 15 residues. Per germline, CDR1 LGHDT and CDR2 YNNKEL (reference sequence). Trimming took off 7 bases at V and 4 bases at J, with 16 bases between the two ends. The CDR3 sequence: CASTIHGRYNEKLFF. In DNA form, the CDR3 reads TGTGCCAGCACCATCCACGGGAGGTATAATGAAAAACTGTTTTTT.

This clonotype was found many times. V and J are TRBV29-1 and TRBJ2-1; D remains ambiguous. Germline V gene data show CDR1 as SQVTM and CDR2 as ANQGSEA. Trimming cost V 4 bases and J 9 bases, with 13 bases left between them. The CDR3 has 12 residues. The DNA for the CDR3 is TGCAGCGTTGGGAGTGACCGAAGTGAGCAGTTCTTC. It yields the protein CSVGSDRSEQFF.

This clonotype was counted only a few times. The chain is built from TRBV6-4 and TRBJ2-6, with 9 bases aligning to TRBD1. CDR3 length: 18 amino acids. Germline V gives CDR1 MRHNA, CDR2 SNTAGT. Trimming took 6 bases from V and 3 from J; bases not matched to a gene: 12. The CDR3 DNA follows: TGTGCCAGCAGCAACCCCGGGACAGGGCCGGGTGGGGCCAACGTCCTGACTTTC. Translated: CASSNPGTGPGGANVLTF.

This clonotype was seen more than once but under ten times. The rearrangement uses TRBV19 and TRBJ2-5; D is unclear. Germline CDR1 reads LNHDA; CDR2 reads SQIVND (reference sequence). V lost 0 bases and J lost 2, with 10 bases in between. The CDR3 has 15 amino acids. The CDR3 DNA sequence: TGTGCCAGTAGTATAGATCATATGACTCAAGAGACCCAGTACTTC. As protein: CASSIDHMTQETQYF.

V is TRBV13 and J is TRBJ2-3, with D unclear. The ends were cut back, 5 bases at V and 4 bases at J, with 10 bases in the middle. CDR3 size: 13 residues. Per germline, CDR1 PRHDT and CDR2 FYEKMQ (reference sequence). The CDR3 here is CASSLGFSDTQYF. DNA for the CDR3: TGTGCCAGCAGCCTTGGCTTCTCAGATACGCAGTATTTT.

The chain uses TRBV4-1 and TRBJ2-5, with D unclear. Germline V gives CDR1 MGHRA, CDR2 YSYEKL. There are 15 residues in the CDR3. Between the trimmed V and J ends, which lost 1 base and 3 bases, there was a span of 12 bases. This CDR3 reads CASSQGWPYEETQYF. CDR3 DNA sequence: TGCGCCAGCAGCCAAGGATGGCCCTATGAAGAGACCCAGTACTTC.

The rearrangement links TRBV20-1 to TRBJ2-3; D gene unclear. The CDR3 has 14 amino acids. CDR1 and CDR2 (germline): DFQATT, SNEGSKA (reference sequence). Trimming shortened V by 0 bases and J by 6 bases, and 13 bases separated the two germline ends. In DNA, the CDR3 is TGCAGTGCTAGAGAGTTGAATGACTGGGATACGCAGTATTTT. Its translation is CSARELNDWDTQYF.

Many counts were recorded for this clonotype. CDR3 in amino acids: CASSLPGLAFQETQYF. Here the CDR3 DNA reads TGTGCCAGCAGCCTTCCGGGACTAGCGTTTCAAGAGACCCAGTACTTC. The chain is built from TRBV7-2 and TRBJ2-5; 10 bases align to TRBD2. The CDR3 sequence is 16 residues long. V dropped 5 bases and J dropped 2; count of bases not matched to a gene: 8. Germline V gives CDR1 SGHTA, CDR2 FQGNSA.

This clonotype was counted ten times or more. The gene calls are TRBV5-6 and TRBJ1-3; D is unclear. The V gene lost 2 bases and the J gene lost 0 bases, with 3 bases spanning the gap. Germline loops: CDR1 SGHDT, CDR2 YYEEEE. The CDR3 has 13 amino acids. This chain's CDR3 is CASSFRSGNTIYF. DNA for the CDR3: TGTGCCAGCAGCTTCCGCTCTGGAAACACCATATATTTT.

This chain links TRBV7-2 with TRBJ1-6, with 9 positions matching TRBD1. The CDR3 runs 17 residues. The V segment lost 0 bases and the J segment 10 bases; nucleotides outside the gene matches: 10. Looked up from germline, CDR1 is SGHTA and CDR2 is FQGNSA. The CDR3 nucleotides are TGTGCCAGCAGCTTAGCCCACCCGACAGGGGGAAAGTCACCCCTCCACTTT. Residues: CASSLAHPTGGKSPLHF.

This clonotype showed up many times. CDR3 sequence: CASRRTGNSNQPQHF. Here the CDR3 DNA reads TGTGCCAGCAGGCGGACAGGGAATAGCAATCAGCCCCAGCATTTT. The rearrangement joins TRBV12-3 or TRBV12-4 to TRBJ1-5; 8 positions match TRBD1. The CDR3 runs 15 residues. J lost 0 bases, V lost 6 bases, and 4 bases had no gene match.

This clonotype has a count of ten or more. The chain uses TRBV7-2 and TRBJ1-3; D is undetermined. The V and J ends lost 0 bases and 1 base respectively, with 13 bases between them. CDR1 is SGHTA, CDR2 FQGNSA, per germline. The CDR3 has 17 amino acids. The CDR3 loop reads CASSLAFAGASGNTIYF. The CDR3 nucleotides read TGTGCCAGCAGCTTAGCTTTCGCAGGCGCGTCTGGAAACACCATATATTTT.

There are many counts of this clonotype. The CDR3 coding sequence is TGCAGCGAGAAGACAGGGAACAGCTCCTACGAGCAGTACTTC. Translating it yields CSEKTGNSSYEQYF. The chain joins TRBV29-1 to TRBJ2-7, with 7 nucleotides matching TRBD1. Germline assignment: CDR1 SQVTM and CDR2 ANQGSEA. V trimming: 7 bases; J trimming: 0 bases; junction bases outside the gene matches: 9. There are 14 residues in the CDR3.

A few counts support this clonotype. CDR3 DNA: TGCAGTGCCCTCTTTTTGGCAGGAAACACTGAAGCTTTCTTT. Protein: CSALFLAGNTEAFF. The chain uses TRBV20-1 and TRBJ1-1; D gene uncertain. The germline CDR1 and CDR2 sequences are DFQATT and SNEGSKA (reference sequence). The V gene lost 6 bases and the J gene lost 2 bases, with 16 bases spanning the gap. CDR3 length equals 14 residues.

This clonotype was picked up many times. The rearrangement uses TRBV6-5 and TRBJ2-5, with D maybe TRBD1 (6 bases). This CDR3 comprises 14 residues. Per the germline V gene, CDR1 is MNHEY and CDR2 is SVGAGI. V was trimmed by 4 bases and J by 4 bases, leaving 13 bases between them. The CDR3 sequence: CASSLDRLSETQYF. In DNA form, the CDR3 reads TGTGCCAGCAGTTTGGACAGACTTTCAGAGACCCAGTACTTC.

The CDR3 loop is CASSHRVSGANVLTF. CDR3 nucleotide sequence: TGTGCCAGCAGCCACCGTGTCTCTGGGGCCAACGTCCTGACTTTC. The chain carries TRBV14 and TRBJ2-6; unclear D gene. The V end was cut by 3 bases, the J end by 0 bases, with 6 bases between. CDR3 length equals 15 residues. Germline V gene sequence: CDR1 SGHDN, CDR2 FVKESK.

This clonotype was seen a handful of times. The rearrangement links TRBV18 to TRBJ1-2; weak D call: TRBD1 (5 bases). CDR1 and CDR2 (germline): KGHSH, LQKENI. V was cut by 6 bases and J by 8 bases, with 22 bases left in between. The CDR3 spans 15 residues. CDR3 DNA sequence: TGTGCCAGCTCCCCGGTTAAGGGGCAGGGTGACGGCTACACCTTC. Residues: CASSPVKGQGDGYTF.

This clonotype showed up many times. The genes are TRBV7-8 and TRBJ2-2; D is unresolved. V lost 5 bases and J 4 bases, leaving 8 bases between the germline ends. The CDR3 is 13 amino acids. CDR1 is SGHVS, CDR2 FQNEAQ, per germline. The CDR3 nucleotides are TGTGCCAGCAGCCTGCTGGGCACCGGGGAGCTGTTTTTT. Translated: CASSLLGTGELFF.

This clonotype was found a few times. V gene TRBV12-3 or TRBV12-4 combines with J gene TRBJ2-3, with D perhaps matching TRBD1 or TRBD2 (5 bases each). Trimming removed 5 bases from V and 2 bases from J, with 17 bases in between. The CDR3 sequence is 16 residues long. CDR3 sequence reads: CASSLPGLGPTDTQYF. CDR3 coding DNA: TGTGCCAGCAGTCTTCCGGGGCTAGGGCCCACAGATACGCAGTATTTT.

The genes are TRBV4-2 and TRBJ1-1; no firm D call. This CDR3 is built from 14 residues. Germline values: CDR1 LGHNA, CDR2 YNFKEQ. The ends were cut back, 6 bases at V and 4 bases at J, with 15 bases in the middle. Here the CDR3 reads CASRALGGSTEAFF. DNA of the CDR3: TGTGCCAGCAGAGCCCTCGGAGGGTCCACTGAAGCTTTCTTT.

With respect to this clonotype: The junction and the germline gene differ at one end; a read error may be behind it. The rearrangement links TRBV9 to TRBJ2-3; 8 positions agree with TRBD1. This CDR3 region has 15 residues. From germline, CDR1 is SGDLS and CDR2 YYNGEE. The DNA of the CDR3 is TGTGCCGGCAGACCGGACAGGGAAGGGGTAGATACGCAGTATTTT. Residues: CAGRPDREGVDTQYF. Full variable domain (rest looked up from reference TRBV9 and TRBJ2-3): DSGVTQTPKHLITATGQRVTLRCSPRSGDLSVYWYQQSLDQGLQFLIQYYNGEERAKGNILERFSAQQFPDLHSELNLSSLELGDSALYFCAGRPDREGVDTQYFGPGTRLTVL.